Presented here are 10 T cell receptor beta chains from one specimen sequenced in a study of beta chain features in type 1 diabetes. Notes on the study in general: Moderate yet significant TCRB CDR3 shortening was seen in Type 1 diabetes patients in all four CD4+ subsets.

Reverse transcription of all isolated RNA meant that expressed TCRB transcripts were sequenced. Some clones are missing from TCRdb's copy, which holds only in-frame ones; the method was immunoSEQ multiplex PCR. The sample lists 630,000 or so clones, roughly 13% occurring once. The antigens for these receptors are not known. Source material: naive CD4+ T cells from blood. These receptors were obtained from a man aged 18 to 29 with type 1 diabetes.

The chain carries TRBV5-1 and TRBJ1-5; possible D gene TRBD1, 5 bases. The CDR3 runs 14 residues. CDR1 and CDR2 (germline): SGHRS, YFSETQ. The germline V and J ends were trimmed by 0 bases and 10 bases, with 14 bases remaining between them. CDR3 amino acids: CASSLEGAEGPQHF. The CDR3 DNA reads TGCGCCAGCAGCTTGGAAGGGGCCGAGGGACCCCAGCATTTT.

The chain employs TRBV9 and TRBJ2-3; D is perhaps TRBD1 or TRBD2 (5 bases each). Trimming took off 4 bases at V and 0 bases at J, with 9 bases between the two ends. The CDR3 loop spans 14 amino acids. Per the germline V gene, CDR1 is SGDLS and CDR2 is YYNGEE. The CDR3 loop reads CASSPGRSTDTQYF. In DNA, the CDR3 is TGTGCCAGCAGCCCGGGACGAAGCACAGATACGCAGTATTTT.

This clone has just a few counts. The genes are TRBV7-9 and TRBJ1-4; a possible D gene is TRBD1 (5 bases). This CDR3 contains 14 residues. V lost 10 bases and J 8 bases, leaving 20 bases between the germline ends. CDR1 and CDR2 from the germline V gene are SEHNR and FQNEAQ (reference sequence). Here the CDR3 reads CATPGRPSGEKLFF. As DNA, the CDR3 is TGTGCCACCCCGGGGCGGCCCTCGGGGGAAAAACTGTTTTTT.

This clone was detected only a few times. This rearrangement joins TRBV29-1 to TRBJ1-1, with 9 bases identical to TRBD1. This CDR3 has 14 residues. Germline V gene data show CDR1 as SQVTM and CDR2 as ANQGSEA. V was clipped by 0 bases and J by 6 bases; unmatched bases: 5. DNA for the CDR3: TGCAGCGTTGAAGATTGGGGGACAGGGTCTGAAGCTTTCTTT. Its protein is CSVEDWGTGSEAFF.

The table lists this clone with a few counts. The chain combines TRBV5-1 with TRBJ1-1; unclear D gene. Germline V gene data show CDR1 as SGHRS and CDR2 as YFSETQ. V lost 4 bases to trimming and J lost 1 base, with 5 bases between them. The CDR3 is made up of 12 amino acids. For the CDR3, the DNA is TGCGCCAGCAGCCCCGCGAACACTGAAGCTTTCTTT. Amino acids: CASSPANTEAFF.

This clone was counted only a few times. The V and J genes are TRBV27 and TRBJ2-1, with D possibly TRBD1 on 6 matching bases. Germline assignment: CDR1 MNHEY and CDR2 SMNVEV (reference sequence). V lost 6 bases and J lost 7, with 25 bases in between. CDR3 length: 17 residues. Here the CDR3 reads CASRLLPEAPRGNEQFF. Here the CDR3 DNA reads TGTGCCAGCAGACTTCTTCCCGAGGCCCCGAGGGGGAATGAGCAGTTCTTC.

V is TRBV30 and J is TRBJ2-3, with 7 positions matching TRBD1. Trimming cost V 2 bases and J 0 bases; bases outside gene matches: 2. The CDR3 spans 14 residues. Germline values: CDR1 GTSNPN, CDR2 SVGIG (reference sequence). Written as DNA, the CDR3 is TGTGCCTGGAGTCGGGGACAGAGCACAGATACGCAGTATTTT. Protein: CAWSRGQSTDTQYF.

This clone was observed a handful of times. The rearrangement links TRBV29-1 to TRBJ2-3; 9 positions match TRBD1. This CDR3 has 12 amino acids. Germline V gene sequence: CDR1 SQVTM, CDR2 ANQGSEA. The V segment lost 7 bases and the J segment 4 bases; nucleotides outside the gene matches: 3. CDR3 protein: CSGGQGPDTQYF. The CDR3 nucleotides read TGCAGCGGGGGACAGGGTCCAGATACGCAGTATTTT.

V gene TRBV5-1 combines with J gene TRBJ2-2; D not resolved. Between the trimmed V and J ends, which lost 0 bases and 7 bases, there was a span of 13 bases. The CDR3 is made up of 15 amino acids. Per the germline V gene, CDR1 is SGHRS and CDR2 is YFSETQ. CDR3 nucleotides: TGCGCCAGCAGCTTGGCGGAACGACCAAACGGGGAGCTGTTTTTT. This encodes CASSLAERPNGELFF.

The chain is built from TRBV28 and TRBJ1-2; tentatively, D is TRBD1 (6 bases). The CDR3 contains 16 residues. Germline V gene lookup returns CDR1 MDHEN and CDR2 SYDVKM. Trimming took off 3 bases at V and 3 bases at J, with 17 bases between the two ends. CDR3 DNA sequence: TGTGCCAGCAGTTTCCCCCCCGGGGGGGCGGACTATGGCTACACCTTC. Its protein product is CASSFPPGGADYGYTF.